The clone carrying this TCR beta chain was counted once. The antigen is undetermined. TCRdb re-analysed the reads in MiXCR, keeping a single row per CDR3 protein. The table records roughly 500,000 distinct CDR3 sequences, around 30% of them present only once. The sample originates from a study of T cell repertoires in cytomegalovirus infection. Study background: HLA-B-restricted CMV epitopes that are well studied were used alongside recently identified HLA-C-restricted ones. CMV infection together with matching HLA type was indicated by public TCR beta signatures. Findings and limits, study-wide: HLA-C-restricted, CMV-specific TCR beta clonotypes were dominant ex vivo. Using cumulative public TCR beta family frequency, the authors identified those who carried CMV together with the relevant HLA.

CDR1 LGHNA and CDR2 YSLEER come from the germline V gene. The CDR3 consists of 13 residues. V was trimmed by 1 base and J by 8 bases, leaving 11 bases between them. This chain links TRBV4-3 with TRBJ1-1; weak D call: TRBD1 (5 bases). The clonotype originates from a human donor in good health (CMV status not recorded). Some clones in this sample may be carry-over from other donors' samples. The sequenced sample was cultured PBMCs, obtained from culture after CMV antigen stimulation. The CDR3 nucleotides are TGCGCCAGCAGCCAAGTGGGACGGGACGAAGCTTTCTTT. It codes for CASSQVGRDEAFF.